This TCR beta chain was profiled in a study of a mutant IDH1 vaccine in newly diagnosed glioma. Across the study: Eight vaccinations were given in weeks 1, 3, 5, 7, 11, 15, 19 and 23. Vaccination started 4-6 weeks after radiotherapy alone, or with temozolomide cycles.

As for this clone: Its antigen is as yet unknown.

Germline lookup yields CDR1 SGHRS and CDR2 YFSETQ. V dropped 4 bases and J dropped 0 bases, with 14 bases sitting between them. The CDR3 consists of 15 residues. The assay was immunoSEQ multiplex PCR, and TCRdb's table has in-frame clones only and misses some. The table has approximately 67,000 clones, about 87% seen once. Time point noted: week 23, last vaccination. One vaccine dose held 300 ug of mutant IDH1 20-mer peptide and came with topical imiquimod. The source was PBMCs, collected from a glioma patient whose treatment included an IDH1 peptide vaccine. V usage is TRBV5-1 and J usage is TRBJ2-7; weak D call: TRBD2 (6 bases). This sequence was found in a man aged 18 to 35 with glioma. The CDR3 coding sequence is TGCGCCAGCAGCCCGTGGAAGGAGGGCTCCTACGAGCAGTACTTC. Protein sequence: CASSPWKEGSYEQYF.